These 8 T cell receptor beta chains share one sample of origin, sequenced in a study of T cells in Graves' hyperthyroidism and ophthalmopathy. Amplification targeted TCR beta CDR3 regions from RNA transcripts. The TCR CDR3 first-round RT-PCR relied on the HTBI primer set. From the multiplex PCR reads, TCRdb called clonotypes with MiXCR, one entry per CDR3 protein. Seen here are approximately 400,000 distinct CDR3 sequences, about 14% observed once, and the top ten hold 25% to 30%. Material for sequencing was blood. Receptors originate from a man between 50 and 59 years old with Graves' ophthalmopathy.

This clonotype was counted many times. This chain joins TRBV12-3 or TRBV12-4 and TRBJ2-3; unclear D gene. The CDR3 is made up of 12 amino acids. With 6 bases removed from V and 6 bases from J, the gap between germline ends came to 10 bases. CDR3 coding DNA: TGTGCCAGCAGCCAAATGGAGGATACGCAGTATTTT. Amino acids: CASSQMEDTQYF.

In its sample, this clonotype was seen many times. The V and J genes are TRBV24-1 and TRBJ1-1; D ambiguous. From germline, CDR1 is KGHDR and CDR2 SFDVKD. The CDR3 loop spans 13 amino acids. V was shortened by 4 bases and J by 4 bases, with 9 bases between the two germline ends. The CDR3 bases are TGTGCCACCAGTGAGCCGGGCCTCACTGAAGCTTTCTTT. Protein sequence: CATSEPGLTEAFF.

In this sample, this clonotype turned up many times. The chain combines TRBV5-1 with TRBJ2-2; D gene unclear. Per the germline V gene, CDR1 is SGHRS and CDR2 is YFSETQ. The CDR3 covers 13 residues. V dropped 6 bases and J dropped 2 bases, with 8 bases sitting between them. CDR3 sequence reads: CASTVLNTGELFF. DNA of the CDR3: TGCGCCAGCACCGTACTTAACACCGGGGAGCTGTTTTTT.

This clonotype was recorded many times. The chain employs TRBV11-2 and TRBJ2-5; D is unclear. Germline CDR1 is SGHAT and CDR2 is FQNNGV. The CDR3 totals 15 residues. The germline V and J ends were trimmed by 3 bases and 0 bases, with 11 bases remaining between them. The CDR3 nucleotides read TGTGCCAGCAGCTTGGGCGGCACGTACCAAGAGACCCAGTACTTC. The encoded protein is CASSLGGTYQETQYF.

Many counts were recorded for this clonotype. The rearrangement joins TRBV7-8 to TRBJ2-3; 8 bases match TRBD2. CDR3 length equals 14 residues. CDR1 and CDR2 (germline): SGHVS, FQNEAQ. The V gene end was trimmed by 2 bases and the J gene end by 8 bases; junction bases not matched to a gene: 6. The CDR3 loop is CASSLKREGGTQYF. CDR3 DNA sequence: TGTGCCAGCAGCTTAAAACGGGAGGGGGGTACGCAGTATTTT. Together with reference TRBV7-8 and TRBJ2-3, the CDR3 gives the full variable domain: GAGVSQSPRYKVAKRGQDVALRCDPISGHVSLFWYQQALGQGPEFLTYFQNEAQLDKSGLPSDRFFAERPEGSVSTLKIQRTQQEDSAVYLCASSLKREGGTQYFGPGTRLTVL.

This clonotype was picked up many times. CDR3 in DNA: TGTGCCAGCAGCTTAGAGCCTGGAGCGGATACGCAGTATTTT. This gives the protein CASSLEPGADTQYF. The V and J genes are TRBV11-2 and TRBJ2-3; D remains unclear. The CDR3 covers 14 residues. V was clipped by 0 bases and J by 6 bases, with 10 bases between them. Germline CDR1 SGHAT, CDR2 FQNNGV.

This clonotype was seen ten or more times. The genes are TRBV7-9 and TRBJ1-1; maybe TRBD1 (6 bases). This CDR3 is 14 amino acids long. Trimming cost V 9 bases and J 3 bases, with 17 bases left between them. Germline V gives CDR1 SEHNR, CDR2 FQNEAQ (reference sequence). The CDR3 sequence is CASGRGEAYTEAFF. The CDR3 DNA is TGTGCCAGTGGCAGGGGCGAAGCGTACACTGAAGCTTTCTTT.

The chain has TRBV28 and TRBJ2-6; D gene ambiguous. The CDR3 runs 13 residues. The V end was cut by 8 bases, the J end by 0 bases, with 5 bases between. CDR1 is MDHEN and CDR2 is SYDVKM in the germline V gene. CDR3 amino acids: CASFNSGANVLTF. The CDR3 bases are TGTGCCAGCTTTAACTCTGGGGCCAACGTCCTGACTTTC.